These 18 T cell receptor beta chains came from one sample sequenced in a study of cytomegalovirus exposure and HLA in healthy donors. PCR involved 60 Vbeta and 13 Jbeta primers. TCRdb's copy holds only in-frame clones and misses some; the assay was immunoSEQ multiplex PCR. The sample carries 250,000 to 350,000 clones, about 90% recorded once. Sequencing used PBMCs. Source of these receptors: a woman aged 18-29 years in good health and CMV-seronegative.

In its sample, this clone was seen a few times. The gene calls are TRBV7-8 and TRBJ1-3; D may be TRBD1 (5 bases). CDR1 is SGHVS, CDR2 FQNEAQ, per germline. CDR3 length: 16 residues. V lost 2 bases and J 0 bases, leaving 11 bases between the germline ends. CDR3 DNA sequence: TGTGCCAGCAGCTTATACCTCGGGGGCTCTGGAAACACCATATATTTT. The encoded protein is CASSLYLGGSGNTIYF.

V gene TRBV2 combines with J gene TRBJ2-1; 12 nucleotides agree with TRBD2. J was trimmed by 10 bases and V by 8 bases; bases with no gene match: 15. Looked up from germline, CDR1 is SNHLY and CDR2 is FYNNEI. This CDR3 region has 16 residues. The CDR3 here is CASALAGGPGAGEQFF. CDR3 DNA sequence: TGTGCCAGCGCGCTAGCGGGGGGGCCCGGGGCTGGGGAGCAGTTCTTC.

The rearrangement links TRBV10-1 to TRBJ2-2; tentatively, D is TRBD1 (5 bases). Germline CDR1 reads WNHNN; CDR2 reads SYGVQD (reference sequence). V dropped 5 bases and J dropped 7 bases, with 8 bases sitting between them. This CDR3 is built from 12 residues. CDR3 residues: CASSWGNGELFF. In nucleotides, the CDR3 is TGCGCCAGCAGTTGGGGCAACGGGGAGCTGTTTTTT.

The CDR3 is CASSQVSGSGANVLTF. The CDR3 region has the DNA TGTGCCAGCAGCCAAGTTAGCGGAAGTGGGGCCAACGTCCTGACTTTC. This chain uses TRBV27 with TRBJ2-6; possibly TRBD2 for D (6 bases). The CDR3 loop spans 16 amino acids. V shed 6 bases and J shed 3 bases, with 15 bases lying between them. The germline V gene has CDR1 MNHEY and CDR2 SMNVEV (reference sequence).

V gene TRBV19 combines with J gene TRBJ2-3, with TRBD2 matching 7 bases. This CDR3 has 14 amino acids. With 2 bases clipped from V and 4 bases from J, the junction kept 3 bases outside the gene matches. CDR1 LNHDA and CDR2 SQIVND come from the germline V gene (reference sequence). The chain's CDR3 is CASSIQRGSDTQYF. The CDR3 nucleotides are TGTGCCAGTAGTATACAGCGGGGCTCAGATACGCAGTATTTT.

The chain employs TRBV7-8 and TRBJ1-2; D remains ambiguous. Germline V gene sequence: CDR1 SGHVS, CDR2 FQNEAQ. The CDR3 is 16 residues long. The ends were cut back, 3 bases at V and 7 bases at J, with 21 bases in the middle. The CDR3: CASSFGHALGPFGYTF. Here the CDR3 DNA reads TGTGCCAGCAGCTTTGGGCACGCGCTGGGCCCTTTTGGCTACACCTTC.

In regard to this clone: This CDR3 is also generated by other DNA sequences in the sample. V gene TRBV20-1 combines with J gene TRBJ2-5; perhaps TRBD2 as D (5 bases). This CDR3 comprises 11 residues. Germline CDR1 and CDR2: DFQATT and SNEGSKA (reference sequence). Between the trimmed V and J ends, which lost 5 bases and 5 bases, there was a span of 9 bases. CDR3 bases: TGCAGTGCTCCCCGAGGGGAGACCCAGTACTTC. It translates to CSAPRGETQYF.

The chain links TRBV2 to TRBJ1-2, with unresolved D. CDR1 and CDR2 (germline): SNHLY, FYNNEI. Trimming shortened V by 4 bases and J by 5 bases, and 5 bases separated the two germline ends. This CDR3 region has 11 residues. The CDR3 protein is CASSGQYGYTF. CDR3 DNA sequence: TGTGCCAGCAGTGGGCAGTATGGCTACACCTTC.

Worth noting for this clone: Germline is not matched at one junction end, which may reflect a read error. The chain couples TRBV7-9 to TRBJ1-1; D is undetermined. The germline V gene has CDR1 SEHNR and CDR2 FQNEAQ (reference sequence). The length of the CDR3 is 14 residues. CDR3 nucleotides: TGTTCCAGCAGCCAGGACTTTATAGGCACTGAAGCTTTCTTT. This translates into CSSSQDFIGTEAFF.

The chain recombines TRBV5-1 with TRBJ2-7, with 8 bases identical to TRBD1. There are 14 residues in the CDR3. In germline, CDR1 is SGHRS, CDR2 YFSETQ. Trimming cost V 1 base and J 5 bases; bases outside gene matches: 5. CDR3 protein: CASSLRQGAHEQYF. The CDR3 region has the DNA TGCGCCAGCAGCTTGAGGCAGGGGGCCCACGAGCAGTACTTC.

In its sample, this clone was seen a few times. The J gene is TRBJ2-4, the V gene TRBV9; D is unresolved. Per germline, CDR1 SGDLS and CDR2 YYNGEE. V lost 0 bases to trimming and J lost 5 bases, with 6 bases between them. This CDR3 is 13 amino acids long. CDR3 DNA sequence: TGTGCCAGCAGCGTAGATGGCCAAAACATTCAGTACTTC. Residues: CASSVDGQNIQYF.

This sequence joins TRBV6-5 and TRBJ2-2; D may be TRBD1 (5 bases). V was cut by 5 bases and J by 7 bases, with 11 bases left in between. The germline CDR1 and CDR2 sequences are MNHEY and SVGAGI. This CDR3 has 13 amino acids. CDR3 in DNA: TGTGCCAGCAGTGTGGCAGGGAACGGGGAGCTGTTTTTT. Its translation: CASSVAGNGELFF.

The V and J genes are TRBV11-2 and TRBJ1-1; no reliable D call. V lost 5 bases and J 1 base, leaving 8 bases between the germline ends. Germline lookup yields CDR1 SGHAT and CDR2 FQNNGV. The CDR3 length is 13 residues. The CDR3 DNA is TGTGCCAGCAGCCTCAGGCCGAACACTGAAGCTTTCTTT. Encoded protein: CASSLRPNTEAFF.

The rearrangement links TRBV11-2 to TRBJ2-4; a possible D gene is TRBD2 (5 bases). CDR1 is SGHAT, CDR2 FQNNGV, per germline. Trimming removed 2 bases at V and 9 bases at J, with 17 bases between. The CDR3 contains 15 residues. The CDR3 sequence: CASSLRGSREGIQYF. CDR3 nucleotide sequence: TGTGCCAGCAGCTTACGAGGTAGCCGAGAGGGCATTCAGTACTTC.

This clone showed up just once. CDR3: CASSYFLNTGELFF. CDR3 coding DNA: TGTGCCAGCAGTTATTTTCTCAACACCGGGGAGCTGTTTTTT. The V call is TRBV6-5, the J call TRBJ2-2, with D unclear. Germline V gene lookup returns CDR1 MNHEY and CDR2 SVGAGI. Trimming cost V 3 bases and J 2 bases, with 7 bases left between them. CDR3 length: 14 amino acids.

The chain links TRBV11-2 to TRBJ2-2; 9 bases fit TRBD1. The V segment lost 5 bases and the J segment 6 bases; nucleotides outside the gene matches: 10. Germline CDR1 reads SGHAT; CDR2 reads FQNNGV. The CDR3 totals 16 residues. CDR3 coding DNA: TGTGCCAGCAGCGTCCCGGGACAGGGCGTATCCGGGGAGCTGTTTTTT. Protein sequence: CASSVPGQGVSGELFF.

The rearrangement uses TRBV11-2 and TRBJ1-1, with TRBD1 identical over 10 bases. This CDR3 comprises 17 residues. J gave up 8 bases and V 3 bases, and 15 bases lay outside the gene matches. Germline V gene lookup returns CDR1 SGHAT and CDR2 FQNNGV. The DNA for the CDR3 is TGTGCCAGCAGCTTCAACCGGGACAGGGGAAATATGGGGGAAGCTTTCTTT. It is translated as CASSFNRDRGNMGEAFF.

This clone was observed a single time. The rearrangement uses TRBV2 and TRBJ1-4; 8 positions agree with TRBD1. CDR3 length equals 14 residues. Trimming at V came to 6 bases and at J to 7 bases, leaving 7 bases not matched to a gene. Germline CDR1 is SNHLY and CDR2 is FYNNEI. The CDR3 spells CASRTDRAGEKLFF. The CDR3 DNA reads as TGTGCCAGCAGGACGGACAGGGCGGGTGAAAAACTGTTTTTT.